This TCR beta chain derives from a study of human T cells and chemical hapten exposure. Time point indicated: patch test 3, about 24 weeks after DPC sensitization. As for treatment: therapeutic diphenylcyclopropenone sensitization with weekly scalp DPC. The donor pool consisted of alopecia patients aged 18 to 70 years, considered suitable for DPC. TCRdb re-derived calls from the RACE reads in MiXCR, one entry per CDR3 protein. The repertoire holds around 200,000 distinct CDR3 sequences, around 25% seen once, with 2% to 2.5% in the top ten. J was trimmed by 7 bases and V by 6 bases; bases with no gene match: 5. The CDR3 totals 13 residues. This clonotype was counted between two and nine times.

The input for sequencing was whole blood, taken in connection with sensitization to the hapten diphenylcyclopropenone (DPC). This clonotype originated in a woman aged 40 to 50 with alopecia areata. Some clones in this sample may be carry-over from other donors' samples. The rearrangement uses TRBV12-3 or TRBV12-4 and TRBJ1-4, with 7 bases matching TRBD1. Here the CDR3 reads CASSQTGSEKLFF. CDR3 in DNA: TGTGCCAGCAGCCAGACAGGGAGTGAAAAACTGTTTTTT.